This T cell receptor (beta chain) was recorded in a study of blood T cell repertoires in COVID-19. Study summary: Acute and convalescent COVID-19 samples came from the United States, Italy and Spain.

Followed longitudinally, the Seattle patients had been enrolled during active infection. Germline CDR1 and CDR2: SNHLY and FYNNEI. Trimming took off 5 bases at V and 8 bases at J, with 18 bases between the two ends. The CDR3 spans 14 residues. This table comes from immunoSEQ multiplex PCR, and its TCRdb copy is limited to in-frame clones, with some not included. The sample shows 85,000 to 100,000 clones, around 88% of them seen only once. This TCR derives from a man in his fifties or sixties with COVID-19, enrolled during active disease. V is TRBV2 and J is TRBJ1-1; D gene uncertain. Source material: peripheral blood. As DNA, the CDR3 is TGTGCCAGCAGTCTAGAAGGGAGCCGTGTCGAAGCTTTCTTT. Its protein product is CASSLEGSRVEAFF.